This T cell receptor (beta chain) is from a study of OX40 agonist ivuxolimab in advanced cancers. Overall study context: Across the patients, intravenous ivuxolimab was delivered every 2 weeks at 0.01 to 10 mg/kg. Three patients got partial responses; one had hepatocellular carcinoma and two had cutaneous melanoma. Patients with hepatocellular carcinoma, melanoma, renal cell or head and neck cancer made up the dose-escalation patients. Study-wide findings and caveats: Fewer expanded clones were found on average in CD4+ than in CD8+ T cells.

The CDR3 covers 13 residues. Germline lookup yields CDR1 SEHNR and CDR2 FQNEAQ (reference sequence). V was pared by 5 bases and J by 4 bases, with 10 bases between. With respect to this clone: Its antigen is unidentified.

Repertoires were generated with immunoSEQ multiplex PCR, while TCRdb's copy carries only in-frame clones and drops some. The table lists 65,000 to 90,000 clones, 80% to 95% of them singletons, with 6% to 8.5% in the top ten. The chain carries TRBV7-9 and TRBJ2-3, with D perhaps assigned TRBD1 or TRBD2 (5 bases each). The sequencing here drew on CD4+ or CD8+ T cells sorted from blood, taken in a trial of the OX40 agonist ivuxolimab. This sequence originates from an adult with an advanced solid tumor such as melanoma, head and neck, liver or kidney cancer. The CDR3 bases are TGTGCCAGCAGCCTCGGGACGGCAGATACGCAGTATTTT. It encodes CASSLGTADTQYF.